The 2 T cell receptor beta chains reported below all come from one sample, sequenced in a study of T cells after yellow fever vaccination. TCRdb redid the calling of the 5' RACE reads with MiXCR, one entry per CDR3 protein. Found here are approximately 300,000 distinct CDR3 sequences, around a tenth of them singletons; the top ten hold about 3%. Sequences were derived from CD4+ T cells sorted from PBMCs, sampled 45 days after the yellow fever booster vaccination. The origin of the receptors is a man aged 18 to 30 who received the YFV17D yellow fever vaccine.

A few counts support this clonotype. This sequence joins TRBV5-1 and TRBJ1-2; TRBD1 matches at 9 bases. Germline values: CDR1 SGHRS, CDR2 YFSETQ. J gave up 7 bases and V 4 bases, and 8 bases lay outside the gene matches. The CDR3 totals 14 residues. This CDR3 reads CASSLGQGLGGYTF. The CDR3 coding sequence is TGCGCCAGCAGCCTGGGACAGGGCTTAGGTGGCTACACCTTC.

A few counts support this clonotype. The V call is TRBV6-6, the J call TRBJ1-1, with D uncertain. Germline-derived CDR1 and CDR2 are MNHNY and SVGAGI (reference sequence). Trimming took off 7 bases at V and 2 bases at J, with 11 bases between the two ends. CDR3 size: 13 residues. CDR3 sequence reads: CASKMDGNTEAFF. The CDR3, as DNA: TGTGCCAGCAAAATGGATGGAAACACTGAAGCTTTCTTT.